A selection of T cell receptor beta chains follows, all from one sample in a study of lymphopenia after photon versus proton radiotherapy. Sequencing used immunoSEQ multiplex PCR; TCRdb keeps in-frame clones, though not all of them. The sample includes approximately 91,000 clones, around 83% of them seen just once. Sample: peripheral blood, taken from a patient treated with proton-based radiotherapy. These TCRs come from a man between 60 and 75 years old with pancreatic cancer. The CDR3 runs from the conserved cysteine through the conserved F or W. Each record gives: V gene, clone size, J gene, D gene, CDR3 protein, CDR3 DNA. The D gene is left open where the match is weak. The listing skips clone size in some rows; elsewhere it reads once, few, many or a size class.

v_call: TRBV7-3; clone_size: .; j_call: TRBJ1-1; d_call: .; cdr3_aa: CASSLTMIGGGNTEAFF; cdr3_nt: TGTGCCAGCAGCTTAACGATGATTGGGGGAGGGAACACTGAAGCTTTCTTT
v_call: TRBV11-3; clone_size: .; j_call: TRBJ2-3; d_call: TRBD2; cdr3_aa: CASSWPSGRVEDTQYF; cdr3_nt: TGTGCCAGCAGCTGGCCTAGCGGGAGGGTGGAAGATACGCAGTATTTT
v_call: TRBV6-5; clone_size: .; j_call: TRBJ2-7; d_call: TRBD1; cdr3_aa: CASSYSRTGIGGKYF; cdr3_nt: TGTGCCAGCAGTTACTCCCGGACAGGGATCGGGGGAAAGTACTTC
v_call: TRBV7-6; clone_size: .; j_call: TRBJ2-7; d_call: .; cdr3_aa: CASSPEGQSYEQYF; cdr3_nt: TGTGCCAGCAGCCCAGAGGGACAAAGTTACGAGCAGTACTTC
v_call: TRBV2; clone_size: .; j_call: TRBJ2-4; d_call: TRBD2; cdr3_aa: CASSVEGGNKNIQYF; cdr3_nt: TGTGCCAGCAGTGTTGAGGGAGGGAACAAAAACATTCAGTACTTC
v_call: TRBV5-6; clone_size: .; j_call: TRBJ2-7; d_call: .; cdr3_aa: CASSLSGSMIYEQYF; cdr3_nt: TGTGCCAGCAGCTTGAGTGGGAGCATGATATACGAGCAGTACTTC
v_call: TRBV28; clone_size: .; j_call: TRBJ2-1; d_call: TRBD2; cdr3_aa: CASSLRGRASNEQFF; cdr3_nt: TGTGCCAGCAGTTTGCGGGGGAGAGCCTCCAATGAGCAGTTCTTC
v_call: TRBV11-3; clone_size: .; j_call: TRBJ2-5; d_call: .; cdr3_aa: CASSIELGQETQYF; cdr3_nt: TGTGCCAGCAGCATTGAACTAGGGCAAGAGACCCAGTACTTC
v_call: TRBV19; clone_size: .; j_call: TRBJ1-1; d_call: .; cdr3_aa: CASSSKAFF; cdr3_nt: TGTGCCAGTAGTAGCAAAGCTTTCTTT
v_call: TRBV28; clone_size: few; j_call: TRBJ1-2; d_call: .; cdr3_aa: CASRIDRGGYTF; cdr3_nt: TGTGCCAGCAGGATAGACAGAGGTGGCTACACCTTC
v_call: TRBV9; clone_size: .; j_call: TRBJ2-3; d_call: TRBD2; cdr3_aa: CASSFRPLAGGPRGDTQYF; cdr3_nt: TGTGCCAGCAGCTTCCGGCCACTAGCGGGAGGGCCACGGGGAGATACGCAGTATTTT
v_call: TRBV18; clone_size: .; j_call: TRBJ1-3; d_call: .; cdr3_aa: CASSPRDVGNTIYF; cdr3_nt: TGTGCCAGCTCACCAAGGGACGTCGGGAACACCATATATTTT
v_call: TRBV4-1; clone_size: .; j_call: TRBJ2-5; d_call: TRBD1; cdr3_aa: CASSQVGTAKETQYF; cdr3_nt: TGCGCCAGCAGCCAAGTAGGGACAGCAAAAGAGACCCAGTACTTC
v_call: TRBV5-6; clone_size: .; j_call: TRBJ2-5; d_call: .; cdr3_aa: CASSPGFQETQYF; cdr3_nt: TGTGCCAGCAGCCCAGGTTTTCAAGAGACCCAGTACTTC
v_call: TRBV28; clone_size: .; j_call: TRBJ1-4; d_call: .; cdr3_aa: CASRMGGAGEKLFF; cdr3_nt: TGTGCCAGCAGAATGGGGGGGGCGGGTGAAAAACTGTTTTTT
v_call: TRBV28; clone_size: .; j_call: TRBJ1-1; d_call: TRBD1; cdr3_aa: CASSTGEWENTEAFF; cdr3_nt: TGTGCCAGCAGTACAGGGGAGTGGGAGAACACTGAAGCTTTCTTT
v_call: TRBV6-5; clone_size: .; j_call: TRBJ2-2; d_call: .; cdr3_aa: CASSYWGDTGELFF; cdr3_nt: TGTGCCAGCAGTTACTGGGGGGACACCGGGGAGCTGTTTTTT
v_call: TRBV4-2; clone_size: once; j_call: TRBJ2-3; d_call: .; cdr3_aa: CASSQGQAENTDTQYF; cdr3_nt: TGTGCCAGCAGCCAAGGGCAGGCGGAGAACACAGATACGCAGTATTTT
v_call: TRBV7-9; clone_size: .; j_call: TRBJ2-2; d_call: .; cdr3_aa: CASSLVRTNTGELFF; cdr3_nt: TGTGCCAGCAGCTTAGTTCGTACGAACACCGGGGAGCTGTTTTTT
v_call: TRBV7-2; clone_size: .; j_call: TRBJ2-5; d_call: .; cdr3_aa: CASSLAGVETQYF; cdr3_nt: TGTGCCAGCAGCTTAGCGGGAGTAGAGACCCAGTACTTC
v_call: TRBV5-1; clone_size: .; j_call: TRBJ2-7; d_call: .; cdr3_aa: CASSPDGNYEQYF; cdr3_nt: TGCGCCAGCAGCCCGGACGGTAACTACGAGCAGTACTTC
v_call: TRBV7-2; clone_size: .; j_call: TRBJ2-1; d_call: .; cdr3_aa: CASSLSGPSNEQFF; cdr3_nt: TGTGCCAGCAGCTTGTCGGGCCCCTCCAATGAGCAGTTCTTC
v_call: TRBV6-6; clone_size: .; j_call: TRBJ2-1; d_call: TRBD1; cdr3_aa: CASSSFGTGGPNEQFF; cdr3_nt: TGTGCCAGCAGTTCCTTCGGGACAGGGGGTCCCAATGAGCAGTTCTTC
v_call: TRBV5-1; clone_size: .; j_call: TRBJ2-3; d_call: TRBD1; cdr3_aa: CASNTHRGTDTQYF; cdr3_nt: TGCGCCAGCAACACACACAGGGGAACAGATACGCAGTATTTT
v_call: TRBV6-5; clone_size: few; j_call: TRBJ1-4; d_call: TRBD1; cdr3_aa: CASTRGLFEKLFF; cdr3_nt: TGTGCCAGCACCAGGGGGCTCTTTGAAAAACTGTTTTTT
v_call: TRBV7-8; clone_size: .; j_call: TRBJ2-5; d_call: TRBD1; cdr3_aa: CASSVTGGRETQYF; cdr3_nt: TGTGCCAGCAGCGTTACAGGGGGCCGAGAGACCCAGTACTTC
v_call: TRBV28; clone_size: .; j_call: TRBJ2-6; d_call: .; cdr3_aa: CATMGSSFSRTLLAGANVLTF; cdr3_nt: TGTGCCACCATGGGCAGCAGTTTCAGTAGAACCCTTTTGGCTGGGGCCAACGTCCTGACTTTC
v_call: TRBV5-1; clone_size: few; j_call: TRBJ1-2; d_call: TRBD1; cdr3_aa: CASSLGDRGTYGYTF; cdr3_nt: TGCGCCAGCAGCCTAGGGGACAGGGGGACCTATGGCTACACCTTC
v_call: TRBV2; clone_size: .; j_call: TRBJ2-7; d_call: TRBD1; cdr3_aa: CASSVSGQGAYEQYF; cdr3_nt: TGTGCCAGCAGTGTAAGCGGACAGGGGGCTTACGAGCAGTACTTC
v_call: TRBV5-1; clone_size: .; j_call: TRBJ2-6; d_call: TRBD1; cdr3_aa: CASSRGQGHSGANVLTF; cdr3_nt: TGCGCCAGCAGCCGCGGACAGGGCCACTCTGGGGCCAACGTCCTGACTTTC
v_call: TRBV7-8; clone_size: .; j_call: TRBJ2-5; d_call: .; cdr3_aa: CASSDNPGQGMETQYF; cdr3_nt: TGTGCCAGCAGCGACAACCCCGGGCAGGGGATGGAGACCCAGTACTTC
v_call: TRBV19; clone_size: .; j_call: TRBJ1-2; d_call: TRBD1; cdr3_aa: CASHLTGGNGYTF; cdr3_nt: TGTGCCAGCCACCTCACAGGGGGGAATGGCTACACCTTC
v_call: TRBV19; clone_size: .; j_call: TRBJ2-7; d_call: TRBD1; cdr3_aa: CASNPGTGNPYEQYF; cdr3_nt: TGTGCCAGTAACCCCGGGACAGGGAACCCCTACGAGCAGTACTTC